Below are 17 T cell receptor beta chains sequenced from a single sample in a study of cytomegalovirus exposure and HLA in healthy donors. Amplification used 60 Vbeta primers and 13 Jbeta primers. Libraries were prepared by immunoSEQ multiplex PCR; TCRdb keeps only in-frame clonotypes and omits some of them. The sample contains 120,000 to 150,000 clones, roughly 85% of which appear only once. The sample comprised PBMCs. These receptor sequences come from a male donor in good health and CMV-seronegative.

The V call is TRBV5-6, the J call TRBJ2-5, with D perhaps matching TRBD2 (5 bases). From germline, CDR1 is SGHDT and CDR2 YYEEEE. V gave up 0 bases and J gave up 5 bases, with 11 bases separating them. The CDR3 is made up of 14 amino acids. The CDR3 coding sequence is TGTGCCAGCAGCTTGGTACAGCGGAGGGAGACCCAGTACTTC. As protein: CASSLVQRRETQYF.

V usage is TRBV11-1 and J usage is TRBJ2-7; 7 bases are shared with TRBD1. Trimming took 6 bases from V and 4 from J; bases not matched to a gene: 15. Germline-derived CDR1 and CDR2 are SGHAT and FQDESV (reference sequence). The CDR3 sequence is 16 residues long. The chain's CDR3 is CASRFGTAANSYEQYF. The DNA for the CDR3 is TGTGCCAGCAGGTTTGGGACAGCCGCGAATTCGTACGAGCAGTACTTC.

The CDR3 loop is CSRSFPPYSYEQYF. In DNA form, the CDR3 reads TGTTCCAGAAGCTTTCCCCCGTACTCCTACGAGCAGTACTTC. The chain joins TRBV7-5 to TRBJ2-7; the table's D call, TRBD2, was not checked against the DNA. TRBV7-5 is a pseudogene. The length of the CDR3 is 14 residues.

This clone was detected a few times. The chain has TRBV19 and TRBJ2-6, with D maybe TRBD1 (6 bases). This CDR3 region has 15 residues. V gave up 7 bases and J gave up 0 bases, with 10 bases separating them. Germline CDR1 is LNHDA and CDR2 is SQIVND (reference sequence). CDR3 nucleotides: TGTGCCAGTACAGGGGTGAGCTCTGGGGCCAACGTCCTGACTTTC. Translated: CASTGVSSGANVLTF.

The rearrangement links TRBV29-1 to TRBJ1-1; TRBD1 agrees at 8 bases. Germline V CDR1 and CDR2: SQVTM, ANQGSEA. The CDR3 spans 14 residues. The ends lost 4 bases at V and 1 base at J; junction bases unmatched: 5. The CDR3, as DNA: TGCAGCGTTGTCCTAGGACAGGGGAACACTGAAGCTTTCTTT. Protein product: CSVVLGQGNTEAFF.

The rearrangement links TRBV5-1 to TRBJ2-1; the match to TRBD1 covers 7 bases. V was pared by 1 base and J by 2 bases, with 9 bases of the junction left unmatched. The CDR3 loop spans 17 amino acids. Germline lookup yields CDR1 SGHRS and CDR2 YFSETQ. The DNA for the CDR3 is TGCGCCAGCAGCTTGACCGGACAGGTATTGACCTACAATGAGCAGTTCTTC. Translated: CASSLTGQVLTYNEQFF.

Only a few counts were recorded for this clone. The V gene is TRBV2, the J gene TRBJ2-7; 9 bases line up with TRBD2. The CDR3 has 14 residues. Trimming at V came to 4 bases and at J to 5 bases, leaving 6 bases not matched to a gene. Germline V gene sequence: CDR1 SNHLY, CDR2 FYNNEI. The CDR3 spells CASSGSSGSDEQYF. The CDR3 DNA follows: TGTGCCAGCAGTGGGAGTAGCGGGAGCGACGAGCAGTACTTC.

The chain couples TRBV7-9 to TRBJ2-1, with 11 bases aligning to TRBD2. Germline assignment: CDR1 SEHNR and CDR2 FQNEAQ (reference sequence). CDR3 length: 14 amino acids. J gave up 7 bases and V 4 bases, and 3 bases lay outside the gene matches. The CDR3 sequence: CASSSTSGSNEQFF. The CDR3 DNA is TGTGCCAGCAGCTCCACTAGCGGGAGTAATGAGCAGTTCTTC.

V and J are TRBV7-9 and TRBJ2-1; 10 bases map to TRBD2. The junction had 5 bases not matched to a gene; V was cut back by 1 base and J by 8 bases. CDR3 length: 15 residues. CDR1 and CDR2 from the germline V gene are SEHNR and FQNEAQ (reference sequence). CDR3 loop: CASSLVIAGGHEQFF. The CDR3 DNA reads as TGTGCCAGCAGCTTAGTAATAGCGGGAGGCCATGAGCAGTTCTTC.

This chain uses TRBV4-1 with TRBJ2-7; 11 bases are shared with TRBD1. CDR3 size: 15 residues. The germline V gene has CDR1 MGHRA and CDR2 YSYEKL. V gave up 4 bases and J gave up 6 bases; unmatched junction bases: 8. The CDR3 sequence is CASSPRGQGEGEQYF. As DNA, the CDR3 is TGCGCCAGCAGCCCGCGGGGACAGGGGGAGGGCGAGCAGTACTTC.

This rearrangement joins TRBV19 to TRBJ2-7; D is undetermined. Germline assignment: CDR1 LNHDA and CDR2 SQIVND (reference sequence). The CDR3 length is 15 residues. Between the trimmed V and J ends, which lost 3 bases and 0 bases, there was a span of 12 bases. CDR3 nucleotides: TGTGCCAGTAGTATTGGTGGCTCCAGCTCCTACGAGCAGTACTTC. Translated, it gives CASSIGGSSSYEQYF. The full variable domain, rest sourced from reference TRBV19 and TRBJ2-7, is DGGITQSPKYLFRKEGQNVTLSCEQNLNHDAMYWYRQDPGQGLRLIYYSQIVNDFQKGDIAEGYSVSREKKESFPLTVTSAQKNPTAFYLCASSIGGSSSYEQYFGPGTRLTVT.

The J gene is TRBJ2-2, the V gene TRBV19, with 8 bases matching TRBD1. The V gene's germline CDR1 is LNHDA and CDR2 SQIVND (reference sequence). The CDR3 length is 16 residues. Trimming took 1 base from V and 4 from J; bases not matched to a gene: 5. In DNA form, the CDR3 reads TGTGCCAGTAGTATAGGCACAGGGGGTGGCACCGGGGAGCTGTTTTTT. The encoded protein is CASSIGTGGGTGELFF.

The chain has TRBV2 and TRBJ2-1; D may be TRBD1 (5 bases). The V end lost 6 bases, the J end lost 0 bases, and 9 bases lay between the germline ends. This CDR3 has 14 amino acids. In germline, CDR1 is SNHLY, CDR2 FYNNEI. CDR3 residues: CASSYRSSYNEQFF. The CDR3, as DNA: TGTGCCAGCAGCTACAGGAGCTCCTACAATGAGCAGTTCTTC.

This clone was found a few times. This chain connects TRBV5-1 to TRBJ1-3, with TRBD1 matching 7 bases. CDR1 and CDR2 (germline): SGHRS, YFSETQ. Trimming removed 4 bases from V and 0 bases from J; junction bases left unmatched: 4. The CDR3 length is 15 residues. The CDR3 protein is CASSPGQSSGNTIYF. CDR3 nucleotide sequence: TGCGCCAGCAGCCCGGGACAGAGCTCTGGAAACACCATATATTTT.

This chain joins TRBV7-3 and TRBJ2-3; 10 bases line up with TRBD2. Per germline, CDR1 SGHTA and CDR2 FQGTGA. There are 15 residues in the CDR3. The ends lost 5 bases at V and 0 bases at J; junction bases unmatched: 2. DNA for the CDR3: TGTGCCAGCAGCCAACTAGCGGGGAGCACAGATACGCAGTATTTT. Translation: CASSQLAGSTDTQYF.

V is TRBV30 and J is TRBJ2-5; a weak D match, TRBD1 (5 bases). V was trimmed by 2 bases and J by 1 base, leaving 8 bases between them. Germline V gene data show CDR1 as GTSNPN and CDR2 as SVGIG (reference sequence). CDR3 length equals 13 residues. The CDR3 DNA reads TGTGCCTGGAGTAAGGGGCCCCAAGAGACCCAGTACTTC. This sequence encodes CAWSKGPQETQYF.

The V and J genes are TRBV6-6 and TRBJ2-3; D ambiguous. This CDR3 has 16 amino acids. Germline-derived CDR1 and CDR2 are MNHNY and SVGAGI (reference sequence). V lost 5 bases, J lost 1 base, and 16 bases lay in between. CDR3 in amino acids: CASSPSVSVGTDTQYF. In DNA, the CDR3 is TGTGCCAGCAGTCCTTCCGTTAGTGTTGGCACAGATACGCAGTATTTT.